These 31 T cell receptor beta chains were sequenced from one sample in a study of T cells in Graves' hyperthyroidism and ophthalmopathy. Template material for amplifying TCR beta CDR3 regions consisted of RNA transcripts. A set of HTBI primers served as the primers for a first-round RT-PCR of the TCR CDR3. From the multiplex PCR reads, TCRdb called clonotypes with MiXCR, one entry per CDR3 protein. The sample includes hundreds of thousands of distinct CDR3 sequences, around 15% of them seen just once. Sequenced sample: blood. Receptors originate from a woman aged 35 to 49 with Graves' hyperthyroidism.

This clonotype was counted many times. The rearrangement joins TRBV28 to TRBJ2-7; 8 bases map to TRBD1. Germline CDR1 MDHEN, CDR2 SYDVKM. V was clipped by 4 bases and J by 6 bases; unmatched bases: 11. The CDR3 totals 15 residues. The CDR3 nucleotides are TGTGCCAGCAGTTCCCCCTCGCGGACAGGGATCGAGCAGTACTTC. Amino acid sequence: CASSSPSRTGIEQYF.

The chain's CDR3 is CASTWGLYEAFF. The CDR3 DNA is TGTGCCAGCACTTGGGGCCTGTATGAAGCTTTCTTT. The chain links TRBV28 to TRBJ1-1; the D gene is possibly TRBD1 (5 bases). In germline, CDR1 is MDHEN, CDR2 SYDVKM. The CDR3 runs to 12 residues. The germline V and J ends were trimmed by 7 bases and 7 bases, with 13 bases remaining between them.

This clonotype has ten or more counts. This chain joins TRBV20-1 and TRBJ2-1, with a tentative D call TRBD2 (6 bases). Per the germline V gene, CDR1 is DFQATT and CDR2 is SNEGSKA (reference sequence). This CDR3 comprises 14 residues. V dropped 1 base and J dropped 7 bases, with 14 bases sitting between them. The CDR3 here is CSARGRELRNEQFF. The CDR3 region has the DNA TGCAGTGCTAGAGGACGGGAGCTTCGGAATGAGCAGTTCTTC.

The chain employs TRBV12-3 or TRBV12-4 and TRBJ1-2, with 12 nucleotides matching TRBD1. This CDR3 is built from 16 residues. The trim removed 5 bases at V and 4 bases at J, leaving 8 bases unmatched. Written as DNA, the CDR3 is TGTGCCAGCAGTACCGGGACAGGGGGCGGAAGCTATGGCTACACCTTC. Translation: CASSTGTGGGSYGYTF.

This clonotype was recorded a few times. The chain is built from TRBV7-9 and TRBJ2-1; TRBD1 agrees at 7 bases. With V trimmed by 5 bases and J by 0 bases, 10 bases remained unmatched. The CDR3 is made up of 17 amino acids. In germline, CDR1 is SEHNR, CDR2 FQNEAQ (reference sequence). This CDR3 reads CASSLLGQIVSYNEQFF. Here the CDR3 DNA reads TGTGCCAGCAGCCTGCTGGGACAGATCGTCTCCTACAATGAGCAGTTCTTC.

This clonotype was observed many times. This chain links TRBV2 with TRBJ2-1; no definite D call. Germline V CDR1 and CDR2: SNHLY, FYNNEI. CDR3 length: 11 amino acids. The germline V and J ends were trimmed by 1 base and 10 bases, with 5 bases remaining between them. For the CDR3, the DNA is TGTGCCAGCAGTGAAGAGCAGGAGCAGTTCTTC. Translating gives CASSEEQEQFF.

The rearrangement links TRBV7-9 to TRBJ2-5; maybe TRBD2 (5 bases). The CDR3 spans 15 residues. CDR1 is SEHNR and CDR2 is FQNEAQ in the germline V gene (reference sequence). Trimming cost V 3 bases and J 0 bases, with 11 bases left between them. CDR3 nucleotides: TGTGCCAGCAGCTTCCACGGGATTTACCAAGAGACCCAGTACTTC. This codes for CASSFHGIYQETQYF.

This clonotype was detected ten times or more. The chain carries TRBV18 and TRBJ2-1; TRBD1 matches at 11 bases. The CDR3 length is 15 residues. Trimming took 2 bases from V and 9 from J; bases not matched to a gene: 6. Per the germline V gene, CDR1 is KGHSH and CDR2 is LQKENI. CDR3 nucleotide sequence: TGTGCCAGCTCACCAAGGACAGGGGGCGCGGGTGAGCAGTTCTTC. Residues: CASSPRTGGAGEQFF.

The table lists this clonotype with many counts. This chain connects TRBV20-1 to TRBJ2-7; 12 positions match TRBD2. Per the germline V gene, CDR1 is DFQATT and CDR2 is SNEGSKA (reference sequence). The CDR3 totals 14 residues. The junction had 3 bases not matched to a gene; V was cut back by 5 bases and J by 1 base. CDR3: CSALLAGGSYEQYF. DNA of the CDR3: TGCAGTGCTCTACTAGCGGGAGGTTCCTACGAGCAGTACTTC.

Comment on this clonotype: A much larger clone differs from this one at a single base, so this may be a read error. V is TRBV6-1 and J is TRBJ2-1; D might be TRBD2 (6 bases). Germline V gene sequence: CDR1 MNHNS, CDR2 SASEGT. This CDR3 has 16 residues. V lost 4 bases to trimming and J lost 8 bases, with 21 bases between them. The CDR3 here is CASSADLAGRYDEQFF. CDR3 coding DNA: TGTGCCAGCAGTGCCGACCTCGCGGGGAGATACGATGAGCAGTTCTTC.

In this sample, this clonotype turned up a few times. The chain has TRBV20-1 and TRBJ2-1, with D perhaps being TRBD1 or TRBD2 (5 bases each). This CDR3 is 15 amino acids long. Germline V gene data show CDR1 as DFQATT and CDR2 as SNEGSKA (reference sequence). The V end was cut by 1 base, the J end by 3 bases, with 13 bases between. CDR3 residues: CSARALQGVYNEQFF. The CDR3 DNA reads TGCAGTGCTAGAGCCCTGCAGGGAGTCTACAATGAGCAGTTCTTC.

The rearrangement joins TRBV20-1 to TRBJ2-7; the match to TRBD2 covers 12 bases. V lost 6 bases, J lost 6 bases, and 6 bases stayed unmatched. The length of the CDR3 is 13 residues. Germline V CDR1 and CDR2: DFQATT, SNEGSKA (reference sequence). The CDR3, as DNA: TGCAGTGCACCGACTAGCGGGAGTTCCGAGCAGTACTTC. Translating it yields CSAPTSGSSEQYF.

This rearrangement joins TRBV5-1 to TRBJ2-1; TRBD2 agrees at 9 bases. Germline CDR1 reads SGHRS; CDR2 reads YFSETQ. The CDR3 loop spans 15 amino acids. V gave up 3 bases and J gave up 7 bases; unmatched junction bases: 8. In DNA form, the CDR3 reads TGCGCCAGCAGCTCTAGCGGGACAAAGGCGAATGAGCAGTTCTTC. Translation: CASSSSGTKANEQFF.

In its sample, this clonotype was seen a few times. The rearrangement joins TRBV5-6 to TRBJ1-4; TRBD1 aligns across 8 bases. From germline, CDR1 is SGHDT and CDR2 YYEEEE. This CDR3 has 17 amino acids. V shed 4 bases and J 3 bases; nucleotides not matched to a gene: 11. The CDR3 is CASSGQGAENANEKLFF. The CDR3 bases are TGTGCCAGCAGCGGCCAGGGGGCGGAAAATGCTAATGAAAAACTGTTTTTT.

The table lists this clonotype with a few counts. The rearrangement joins TRBV9 to TRBJ1-1; the D gene is possibly TRBD1 (5 bases). Germline loops: CDR1 SGDLS, CDR2 YYNGEE. The CDR3 extends over 15 amino acids. The V and J ends lost 4 bases and 4 bases respectively, with 17 bases between them. The CDR3 is CASSPEQARSTEAFF. CDR3 DNA sequence: TGTGCCAGCAGCCCTGAACAGGCGAGAAGCACTGAAGCTTTCTTT.

This clonotype was seen repeatedly, ten times or more. The V and J genes are TRBV5-1 and TRBJ2-3, with 9 bases fitting TRBD2. The V gene end was trimmed by 2 bases and the J gene end by 4 bases; junction bases not matched to a gene: 5. Germline V gives CDR1 SGHRS, CDR2 YFSETQ. This CDR3 contains 15 residues. The CDR3 DNA is TGCGCCAGCAGCTTCTCGACTAGCGGCCCAGATACGCAGTATTTT. This codes for CASSFSTSGPDTQYF.

In its sample, this clonotype was seen a few times. The chain joins TRBV6-1 to TRBJ2-5; 7 nucleotides match TRBD1. This CDR3 has 16 residues. The germline V gene has CDR1 MNHNS and CDR2 SASEGT. Trimming took 5 bases from V and 1 from J; bases not matched to a gene: 10. This chain's CDR3 is CASSLLGTVPQETQYF. The CDR3 DNA sequence: TGTGCCAGCAGTCTGCTCGGGACAGTTCCCCAAGAGACCCAGTACTTC.

This clonotype was found a few times. This chain uses TRBV6-1 with TRBJ2-5; D unresolved. The V end was cut by 6 bases, the J end by 5 bases, with 13 bases between. Germline V gives CDR1 MNHNS, CDR2 SASEGT. The length of the CDR3 is 13 residues. The DNA for the CDR3 is TGTGCCAGCAGCTTGTATCCAACCGAGACCCAGTACTTC. Amino acid sequence: CASSLYPTETQYF.

This clonotype was found many times. V usage is TRBV27 and J usage is TRBJ2-7; the D gene is possibly TRBD2 (6 bases). Looked up from germline, CDR1 is MNHEY and CDR2 is SMNVEV (reference sequence). This CDR3 contains 14 residues. Between the trimmed V and J ends, which lost 4 bases and 0 bases, there was a span of 10 bases. CDR3 sequence (DNA): TGTGCCAGCAGTTCGGGAGTGAGCTCCTACGAGCAGTACTTC. It yields the protein CASSSGVSSYEQYF.

This clonotype was observed a handful of times. The chain links TRBV13 to TRBJ2-3; D is unclear. Trimming took off 0 bases at V and 3 bases at J, with 4 bases between the two ends. The CDR3 runs 13 residues. In germline, CDR1 is PRHDT, CDR2 FYEKMQ (reference sequence). The CDR3 coding sequence is TGTGCCAGCAGCTTAGGGATGACAGATACGCAGTATTTT. It is translated as CASSLGMTDTQYF.

This clonotype has a count of ten or more. The chain combines TRBV28 with TRBJ1-1; 8 nucleotides line up with TRBD1. The CDR3 consists of 16 residues. Germline values: CDR1 MDHEN, CDR2 SYDVKM. V shed 6 bases and J 7 bases; nucleotides not matched to a gene: 16. The CDR3 here is CASSLAGGHLNGEAFF. The CDR3 coding sequence is TGTGCCAGCAGCCTAGCAGGGGGCCACCTAAACGGTGAAGCTTTCTTT.

This clonotype was observed many times. This sequence joins TRBV28 and TRBJ2-1, with TRBD2 as a possible D gene (6 bases). V was cut by 4 bases and J by 6 bases, with 13 bases left in between. The germline V gene encodes CDR1 MDHEN and CDR2 SYDVKM. This CDR3 spans 14 amino acids. In DNA, the CDR3 is TGTGCCAGCAGTTCGCGTATAGCGGTCAATGAGCAGTTCTTC. This sequence encodes CASSSRIAVNEQFF.

In its sample, this clonotype was seen many times. This rearrangement joins TRBV11-2 to TRBJ2-7, with 11 bases aligning to TRBD1. The CDR3 is made up of 15 amino acids. The V gene end was trimmed by 5 bases and the J gene end by 4 bases; junction bases not matched to a gene: 7. Per germline, CDR1 SGHAT and CDR2 FQNNGV. The CDR3: CASSRLGQGAYEQYF. As DNA, the CDR3 is TGTGCCAGCAGCCGCCTCGGACAGGGGGCGTACGAGCAGTACTTC.

This clonotype was seen repeatedly, ten times or more. The chain couples TRBV27 to TRBJ1-2; TRBD1 might be the D (6 bases). The CDR3 has 11 amino acids. Germline V gene lookup returns CDR1 MNHEY and CDR2 SMNVEV (reference sequence). V lost 10 bases, J lost 7 bases, and 13 bases lay in between. CDR3 sequence (DNA): TGTGCCACCCGCAGGGGAAGTGGCTACACCTTC. Translated: CATRRGSGYTF.

This clonotype was seen at least ten times. The chain is built from TRBV2 and TRBJ2-7; a possible D gene is TRBD1 (6 bases). Deletions cut 5 bases from V and 2 bases from J, with 19 bases between. This CDR3 has 16 residues. Germline V gene data show CDR1 as SNHLY and CDR2 as FYNNEI. The CDR3 DNA follows: TGTGCCAGCAGTCCCTATTTGACAGGACGAACCTACGAGCAGTACTTC. Its protein is CASSPYLTGRTYEQYF.

This sequence joins TRBV14 and TRBJ2-7; tentative D call: TRBD1 (5 bases). The V gene's germline CDR1 is SGHDN and CDR2 FVKESK. V gave up 1 base and J gave up 2 bases, with 12 bases separating them. CDR3 length: 15 amino acids. CDR3 in amino acids: CASSQVGPGTYEQYF. In nucleotides, the CDR3 is TGTGCCAGCAGCCAAGTGGGGCCAGGCACCTACGAGCAGTACTTC. The full variable domain, completed using reference TRBV14 and TRBJ2-7, is EAGVTQFPSHSVIEKGQTVTLRCDPISGHDNLYWYRRVMGKEIKFLLHFVKESKQDESGMPNNRFLAERTGGTYSTLKVQPAELEDSGVYFCASSQVGPGTYEQYFGPGTRLTVT.

The J gene is TRBJ1-4, the V gene TRBV7-3, with D unclear. Deletions cut 2 bases from V and 14 bases from J, with 0 bases between. This CDR3 is 8 amino acids long. Germline V lookup: CDR1 SGHTA, CDR2 FQGTGA. The CDR3 here is CASSLLFF. In nucleotides, the CDR3 is TGTGCCAGCAGCTTACTGTTTTTT.

Here the CDR3 reads CASSQDSGLDSKQYF. The CDR3 DNA is TGCGCCAGCAGCCAAGATTCGGGACTGGACTCCAAACAGTACTTC. J is TRBJ2-5 and V is TRBV4-1; TRBD2 is a possible D gene (6 bases). Germline V gives CDR1 MGHRA, CDR2 YSYEKL. Trimming pared 0 bases from V and 11 bases from J, leaving 19 bases between. The CDR3 extends over 15 amino acids.

The table lists this clonotype with many counts. This rearrangement joins TRBV5-1 to TRBJ2-7; TRBD1 matches 9 bases. The CDR3 extends over 15 amino acids. The V gene end was trimmed by 4 bases and the J gene end by 4 bases; junction bases not matched to a gene: 9. CDR1 is SGHRS and CDR2 is YFSETQ in the germline V gene. The CDR3 reads CASSTSRQGGYEQYF. CDR3 bases: TGCGCCAGCAGCACTTCCCGACAGGGGGGATACGAGCAGTACTTC.

Ten or more counts support this clonotype. The chain links TRBV27 to TRBJ2-1, with no clear D. Trimming removed 8 bases at V and 2 bases at J, with 16 bases between. The germline gives CDR1 MNHEY, CDR2 SMNVEV (reference sequence). The CDR3 contains 15 residues. CDR3 residues: CASRPPVFTYNEQFF. CDR3 nucleotide sequence: TGTGCCAGCCGACCGCCGGTGTTCACCTACAATGAGCAGTTCTTC.

This clonotype was counted only a few times. The CDR3: CASKTPQETQYF. The DNA of the CDR3 is TGTGCCAGCAAGACCCCTCAAGAGACCCAGTACTTC. The rearrangement links TRBV7-9 to TRBJ2-5; D call uncertain. The CDR3 totals 12 residues. Trimming stripped 7 bases from V and 2 bases from J, with 8 bases between. Germline CDR1 is SEHNR and CDR2 is FQNEAQ (reference sequence).